These 15 T cell receptor beta chains were sequenced from one sample in a study of blood T cell repertoires in COVID-19. The assay was immunoSEQ multiplex PCR, and TCRdb's table has in-frame clones only and misses some. The table records 130,000 to 150,000 clones, about three quarters of them present only once. The sample was peripheral blood. These receptors were collected from a woman aged 60-75 years with acute or convalescent COVID-19.

The chain has TRBV29-1 and TRBJ1-2, with TRBD1 matching over 11 bases. V gave up 4 bases and J gave up 5 bases; unmatched junction bases: 15. The CDR3 length is 17 residues. CDR1 SQVTM and CDR2 ANQGSEA come from the germline V gene. The CDR3 DNA reads as TGCAGCGTTGTCCTTCAGTGGACAGGGGGCGGGTCGTATGGCTACACCTTC. Its translation: CSVVLQWTGGGSYGYTF.

In this sample, this clone turned up once. This rearrangement joins TRBV27 to TRBJ2-4, with a tentative D call TRBD2 (6 bases). CDR1 MNHEY and CDR2 SMNVEV come from the germline V gene (reference sequence). Between the trimmed V and J ends, which lost 6 bases and 6 bases, there was a span of 18 bases. CDR3 length: 15 residues. The DNA of the CDR3 is TGTGCCAGCAGACCACTAGCTGAGGGTTTAAACATTCAGTACTTC. Its protein product is CASRPLAEGLNIQYF.

CDR3 loop: CSGGSNHEQYF. The CDR3 region has the DNA TGCAGTGGCGGGAGCAACCACGAGCAGTACTTC. The V call is TRBV20-1, the J call TRBJ2-7; 7 bases are shared with TRBD2. The CDR3 length is 11 residues. Germline V CDR1 and CDR2: DFQATT, SNEGSKA (reference sequence). The J segment lost 5 bases and the V segment lost 7 bases, leaving 5 bases of the junction unmatched.

This chain uses TRBV24-1 with TRBJ1-1; tentative D call: TRBD1 (6 bases). The V gene lost 0 bases and the J gene lost 11 bases, with 15 bases spanning the gap. Germline V gene lookup returns CDR1 KGHDR and CDR2 SFDVKD. CDR3 length: 14 amino acids. CDR3 amino acids: CATSDLKVDSQAFF. The CDR3 region has the DNA TGTGCCACCAGTGATTTGAAAGTGGACAGCCAGGCTTTCTTT.

The chain couples TRBV19 to TRBJ1-2; tentative D call: TRBD1 (5 bases). Trimming pared 3 bases from V and 5 bases from J, leaving 13 bases between. CDR1 is LNHDA and CDR2 is SQIVND in the germline V gene (reference sequence). This CDR3 contains 14 residues. The CDR3 DNA reads as TGTGCCAGTAGTATTCTCGGATCAGGGTATGGCTACACCTTC. This gives the protein CASSILGSGYGYTF.

The chain uses TRBV3-1 (or the pseudogene TRBV3-2) and TRBJ2-5; 12 positions agree with TRBD2. The CDR3 sequence is 15 residues long. Germline-derived CDR1 and CDR2 are LGHDT and YNNKEL (reference sequence). V shed 4 bases and J 1 base; nucleotides not matched to a gene: 1. CDR3 in DNA: TGTGCCAGCAGCCGGACTAGCGGGGCCCAAGAGACCCAGTACTTC. Its protein is CASSRTSGAQETQYF.

This clone was seen a single time. The gene calls are TRBV3-1 (or the pseudogene TRBV3-2) and TRBJ2-1, with D uncertain. From germline, CDR1 is LGHDT and CDR2 YNNKEL (reference sequence). CDR3 length: 12 amino acids. Trimming removed 0 bases at V and 7 bases at J, with 4 bases between. The CDR3 DNA reads TGTGCCAGCAGCCAAGAACGGAATGAGCAGTTCTTC. Encoded protein: CASSQERNEQFF.

The rearrangement links TRBV28 to TRBJ1-5; D possibly corresponds to TRBD1 (6 bases). CDR1 and CDR2 from the germline V gene are MDHEN and SYDVKM. V was cut by 8 bases and J by 6 bases, with 14 bases left in between. The CDR3 length is 13 residues. The CDR3 reads CASGTRVGQPQHF. The CDR3 region has the DNA TGTGCCAGCGGGACAAGGGTGGGTCAGCCCCAGCATTTT.

This rearrangement joins TRBV24-1 to TRBJ2-5, with 10 nucleotides matching TRBD2. J was trimmed by 4 bases and V by 4 bases; bases with no gene match: 2. The V gene's germline CDR1 is KGHDR and CDR2 SFDVKD. This CDR3 is 14 amino acids long. The CDR3 protein is CATSERLAGETQYF. The CDR3 DNA reads as TGTGCCACCAGTGAGAGACTAGCGGGAGAGACCCAGTACTTC.

V is TRBV6-5 and J is TRBJ1-6; 7 nucleotides agree with TRBD1. V gave up 7 bases and J gave up 7 bases; unmatched junction bases: 7. Germline V gives CDR1 MNHEY, CDR2 SVGAGI. The CDR3 is 14 residues long. The CDR3 loop reads CASNPQGSNSPLHF. CDR3 bases: TGTGCCAGCAACCCACAGGGGTCAAATTCACCCCTCCACTTT.

The J gene is TRBJ2-7, the V gene TRBV7-9; TRBD1 matches at 9 bases. The CDR3 is made up of 17 amino acids. Germline V gene lookup returns CDR1 SEHNR and CDR2 FQNEAQ (reference sequence). Trimming cost V 3 bases and J 1 base; bases outside gene matches: 10. CDR3 bases: TGTGCCAGCAGCTTCGCCGGGACAGGGCTAAGGTCCTACGAGCAGTACTTC. It encodes CASSFAGTGLRSYEQYF. The whole variable domain, remainder taken from reference TRBV7-9 and TRBJ2-7, is DTGVSQNPRHKITKRGQNVTFRCDPISEHNRLYWYRQTLGQGPEFLTYFQNEAQLEKSRLLSDRFSAERPKGSFSTLEIQRTEQGDSAMYLCASSFAGTGLRSYEQYFGPGTRLTVT.

The rearrangement links TRBV14 to TRBJ1-2, with D perhaps TRBD1 (5 bases). The length of the CDR3 is 15 residues. CDR1 SGHDN and CDR2 FVKESK come from the germline V gene. The ends were cut back, 2 bases at V and 1 base at J, with 11 bases in the middle. In nucleotides, the CDR3 is TGTGCCAGCAGCCAATCGGGACTCCTTAACTATGGCTACACCTTC. Amino acids: CASSQSGLLNYGYTF.

This clone was picked up a small number of times. The chain has TRBV19 and TRBJ2-1; 10 bases agree with TRBD2. The V gene end was trimmed by 1 base and the J gene end by 9 bases; junction bases not matched to a gene: 6. Germline V gene sequence: CDR1 LNHDA, CDR2 SQIVND (reference sequence). The CDR3 sequence is 15 residues long. The CDR3 loop is CASSIGTSGWGEQFF. The CDR3 DNA reads TGTGCCAGTAGTATAGGGACTAGCGGTTGGGGTGAGCAGTTCTTC. Looking up the rest from reference TRBV19 and TRBJ2-1 gives the full variable domain: DGGITQSPKYLFRKEGQNVTLSCEQNLNHDAMYWYRQDPGQGLRLIYYSQIVNDFQKGDIAEGYSVSREKKESFPLTVTSAQKNPTAFYLCASSIGTSGWGEQFFGPGTRLTVL.

V and J are TRBV5-1 and TRBJ2-1, with D perhaps TRBD1 (6 bases). Germline CDR1 and CDR2: SGHRS and YFSETQ. CDR3 length: 15 amino acids. Trimming took off 3 bases at V and 6 bases at J, with 16 bases between the two ends. The CDR3 nucleotides are TGCGCCAGCAGCTCCGGGACATTCCAGGGCAATGAGCAGTTCTTC. This gives the protein CASSSGTFQGNEQFF. The entire variable domain, with the rest obtained from reference TRBV5-1 and TRBJ2-1, is as follows: KAGVTQTPRYLIKTRGQQVTLSCSPISGHRSVSWYQQTPGQGLQFLFEYFSETQRNKGNFPGRFSGRQFSNSRSEMNVSTLELGDSALYLCASSSGTFQGNEQFFGPGTRLTVL.

The V and J genes are TRBV30 and TRBJ1-2; 9 nucleotides match TRBD1. Germline values: CDR1 GTSNPN, CDR2 SVGIG (reference sequence). The CDR3 is 14 residues long. After removal of 3 bases from V and 4 bases from J, the junction contained 6 bases not matched to a gene. CDR3 nucleotides: TGTGCCTGGAGGACCGGGACAGGGTTCTATGGCTACACCTTC. This encodes CAWRTGTGFYGYTF.